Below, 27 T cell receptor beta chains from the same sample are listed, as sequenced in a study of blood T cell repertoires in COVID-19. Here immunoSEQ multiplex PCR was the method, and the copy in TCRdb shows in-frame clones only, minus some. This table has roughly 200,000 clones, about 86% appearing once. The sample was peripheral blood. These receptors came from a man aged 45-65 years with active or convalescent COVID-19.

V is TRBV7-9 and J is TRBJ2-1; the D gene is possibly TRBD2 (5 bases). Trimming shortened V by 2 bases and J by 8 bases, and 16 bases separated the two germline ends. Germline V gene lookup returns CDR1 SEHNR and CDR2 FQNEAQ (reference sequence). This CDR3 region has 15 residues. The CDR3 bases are TGTGCCAGCAGCTTATCAGGACTCGGGTGGGATGAGCAGTTCTTC. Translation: CASSLSGLGWDEQFF.

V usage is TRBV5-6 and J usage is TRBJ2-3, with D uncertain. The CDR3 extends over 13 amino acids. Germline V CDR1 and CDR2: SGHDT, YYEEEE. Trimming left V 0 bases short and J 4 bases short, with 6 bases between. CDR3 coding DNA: TGTGCCAGCAGCTTGGCTGGGCCAGATACGCAGTATTTT. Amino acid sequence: CASSLAGPDTQYF.

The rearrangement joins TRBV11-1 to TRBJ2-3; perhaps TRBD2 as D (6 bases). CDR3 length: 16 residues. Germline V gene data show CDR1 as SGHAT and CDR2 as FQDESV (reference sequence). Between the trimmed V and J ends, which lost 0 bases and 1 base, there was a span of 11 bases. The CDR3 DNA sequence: TGTGCCAGCAGCTTAGCTCGGGGGAGCGGCACAGATACGCAGTATTTT. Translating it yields CASSLARGSGTDTQYF.

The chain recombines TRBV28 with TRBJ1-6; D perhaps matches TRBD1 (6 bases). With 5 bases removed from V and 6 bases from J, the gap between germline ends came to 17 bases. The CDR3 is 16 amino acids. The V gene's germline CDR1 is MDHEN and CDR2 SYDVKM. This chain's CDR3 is CASSPPVQGSNSPLHF. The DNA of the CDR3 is TGTGCCAGCAGTCCGCCCGTACAGGGTTCTAATTCACCCCTCCACTTT.

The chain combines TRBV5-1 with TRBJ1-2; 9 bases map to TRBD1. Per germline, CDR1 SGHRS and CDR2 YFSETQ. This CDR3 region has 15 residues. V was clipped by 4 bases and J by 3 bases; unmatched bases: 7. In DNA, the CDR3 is TGCGCCAGCAGCCTCACAGGGGGCGCCGACTATGGCTACACCTTC. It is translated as CASSLTGGADYGYTF.

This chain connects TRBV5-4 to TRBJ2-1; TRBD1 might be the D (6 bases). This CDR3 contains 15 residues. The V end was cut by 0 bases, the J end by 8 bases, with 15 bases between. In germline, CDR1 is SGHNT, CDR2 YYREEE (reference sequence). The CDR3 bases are TGTGCCAGCAGCTTGGCGACAGGCGATCGTCATGAGCAGTTCTTC. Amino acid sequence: CASSLATGDRHEQFF.

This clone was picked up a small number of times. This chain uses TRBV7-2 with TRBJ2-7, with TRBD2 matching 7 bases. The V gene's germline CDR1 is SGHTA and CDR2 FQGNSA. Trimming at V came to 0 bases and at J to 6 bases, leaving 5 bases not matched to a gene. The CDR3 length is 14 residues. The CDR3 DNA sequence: TGTGCCAGCAGCTTAGCGCAGTCGGGGGGCGAGCAGTACTTC. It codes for CASSLAQSGGEQYF.

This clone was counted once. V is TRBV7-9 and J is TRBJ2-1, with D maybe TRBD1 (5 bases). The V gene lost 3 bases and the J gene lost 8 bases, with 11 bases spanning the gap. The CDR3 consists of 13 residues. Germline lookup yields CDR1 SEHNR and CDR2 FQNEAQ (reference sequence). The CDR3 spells CASSLWGQDEQFF. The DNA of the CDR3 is TGTGCCAGCAGCTTGTGGGGCCAAGATGAGCAGTTCTTC.

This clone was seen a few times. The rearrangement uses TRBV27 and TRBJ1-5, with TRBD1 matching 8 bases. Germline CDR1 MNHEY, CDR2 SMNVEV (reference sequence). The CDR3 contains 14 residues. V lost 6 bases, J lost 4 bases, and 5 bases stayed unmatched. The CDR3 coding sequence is TGTGCCAGCAGCAGGAACAGGGGGAATCAGCCCCAGCATTTT. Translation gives CASSRNRGNQPQHF.

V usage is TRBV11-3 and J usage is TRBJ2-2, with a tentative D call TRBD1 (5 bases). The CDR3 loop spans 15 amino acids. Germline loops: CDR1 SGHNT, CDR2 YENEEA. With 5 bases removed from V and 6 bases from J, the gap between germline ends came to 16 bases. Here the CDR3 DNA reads TGTGCCAGCAGCCCCCGTACGCAGGGATCCGGGGAGCTGTTTTTT. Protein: CASSPRTQGSGELFF.

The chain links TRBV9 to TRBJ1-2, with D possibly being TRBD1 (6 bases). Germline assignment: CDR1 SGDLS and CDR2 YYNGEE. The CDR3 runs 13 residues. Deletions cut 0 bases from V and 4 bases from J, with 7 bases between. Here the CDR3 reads CASSVEGGYGYTF. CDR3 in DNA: TGTGCCAGCAGCGTAGAAGGGGGCTATGGCTACACCTTC.

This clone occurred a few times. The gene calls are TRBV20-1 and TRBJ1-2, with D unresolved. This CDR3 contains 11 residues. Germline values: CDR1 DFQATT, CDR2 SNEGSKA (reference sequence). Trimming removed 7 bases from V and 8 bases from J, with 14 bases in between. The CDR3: CSVGEERGYTF. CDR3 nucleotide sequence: TGCAGTGTCGGGGAGGAGAGGGGCTACACCTTC.

The DNA of the CDR3 is TGTGCCAGCAGTTACCGGACAGGGGGCGGTGAAAAACTGTTTTTT. Protein: CASSYRTGGGEKLFF. The chain joins TRBV6-6 to TRBJ1-4, with TRBD1 identical over 11 bases. The CDR3 has 15 amino acids. The germline V gene encodes CDR1 MNHNY and CDR2 SVGAGI (reference sequence). Trimming at V came to 2 bases and at J to 7 bases, leaving 3 bases not matched to a gene.

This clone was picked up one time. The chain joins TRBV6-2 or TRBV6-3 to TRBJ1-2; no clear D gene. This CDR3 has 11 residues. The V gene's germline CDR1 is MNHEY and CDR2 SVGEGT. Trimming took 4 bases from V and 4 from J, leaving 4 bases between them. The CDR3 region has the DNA TGTGCCAGCAGTTCAGTCTATGGCTACACCTTC. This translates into CASSSVYGYTF.

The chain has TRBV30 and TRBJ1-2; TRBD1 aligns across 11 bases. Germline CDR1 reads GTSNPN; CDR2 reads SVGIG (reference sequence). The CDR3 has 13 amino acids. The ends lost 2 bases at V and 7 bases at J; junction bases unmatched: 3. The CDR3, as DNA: TGTGCCTGGAGTCAGGGGACAGGGGGTGGCTACACCTTC. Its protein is CAWSQGTGGGYTF. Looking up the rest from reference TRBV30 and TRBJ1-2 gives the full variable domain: SQTIHQWPATLVQPVGSPLSLECTVEGTSNPNLYWYRQAAGRGLQLLFYSVGIGQISSEVPQNLSASRPQDRQFILSSKKLLLSDSGFYLCAWSQGTGGGYTFGSGTRLTVV.

The CDR3 coding sequence is TGTGCCAGCAGCCCACAGGGAAACACCATATATTTT. It is translated as CASSPQGNTIYF. The chain employs TRBV7-9 and TRBJ1-3, with D uncertain. The CDR3 runs to 12 residues. In germline, CDR1 is SEHNR, CDR2 FQNEAQ (reference sequence). V gave up 5 bases and J gave up 4 bases, with 6 bases separating them.

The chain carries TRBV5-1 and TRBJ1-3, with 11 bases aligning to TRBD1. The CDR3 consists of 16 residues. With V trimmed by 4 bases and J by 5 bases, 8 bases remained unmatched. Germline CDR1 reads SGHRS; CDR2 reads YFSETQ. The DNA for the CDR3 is TGCGCCAGCAGCCCGGCCGGGACAGGGGGAAGAAACACCATATATTTT. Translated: CASSPAGTGGRNTIYF.

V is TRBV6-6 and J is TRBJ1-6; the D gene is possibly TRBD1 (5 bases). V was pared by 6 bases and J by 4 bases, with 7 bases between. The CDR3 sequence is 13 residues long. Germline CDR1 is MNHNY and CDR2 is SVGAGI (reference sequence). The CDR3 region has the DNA TGTGCCAGCAGACAGGAATATAATTCACCCCTCCACTTT. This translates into CASRQEYNSPLHF.

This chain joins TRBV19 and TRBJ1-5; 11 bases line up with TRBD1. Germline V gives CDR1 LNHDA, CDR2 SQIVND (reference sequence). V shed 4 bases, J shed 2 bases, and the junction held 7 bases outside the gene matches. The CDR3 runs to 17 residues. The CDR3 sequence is CASSSGTGGSGNQPQHF. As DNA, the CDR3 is TGTGCCAGTAGTAGCGGGACAGGGGGTAGTGGCAATCAGCCCCAGCATTTT. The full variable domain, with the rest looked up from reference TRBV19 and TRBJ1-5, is DGGITQSPKYLFRKEGQNVTLSCEQNLNHDAMYWYRQDPGQGLRLIYYSQIVNDFQKGDIAEGYSVSREKKESFPLTVTSAQKNPTAFYLCASSSGTGGSGNQPQHFGDGTRLSIL.

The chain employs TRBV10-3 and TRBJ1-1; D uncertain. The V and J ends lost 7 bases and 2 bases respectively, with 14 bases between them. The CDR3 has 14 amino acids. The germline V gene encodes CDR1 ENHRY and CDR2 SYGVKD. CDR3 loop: CAITESLQNTEAFF. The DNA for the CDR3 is TGTGCCATCACCGAGTCACTTCAAAACACTGAAGCTTTCTTT.

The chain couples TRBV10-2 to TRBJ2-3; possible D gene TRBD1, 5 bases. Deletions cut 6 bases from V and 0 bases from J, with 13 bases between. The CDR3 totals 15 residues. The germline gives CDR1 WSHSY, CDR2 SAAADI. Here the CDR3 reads CASSAPRASTDTQYF. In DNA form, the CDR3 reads TGCGCCAGCAGCGCCCCCAGGGCGAGCACAGATACGCAGTATTTT.

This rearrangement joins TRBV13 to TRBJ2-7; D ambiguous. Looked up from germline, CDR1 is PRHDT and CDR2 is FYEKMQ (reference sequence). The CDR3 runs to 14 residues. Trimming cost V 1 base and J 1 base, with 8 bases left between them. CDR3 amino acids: CASSLVSSSYEQYF. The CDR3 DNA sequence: TGTGCCAGCAGCTTAGTATCGAGTTCCTACGAGCAGTACTTC.

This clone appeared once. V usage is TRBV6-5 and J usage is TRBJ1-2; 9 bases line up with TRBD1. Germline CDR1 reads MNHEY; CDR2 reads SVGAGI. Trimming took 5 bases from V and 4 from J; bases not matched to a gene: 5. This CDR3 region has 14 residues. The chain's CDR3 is CASSNRGHGYGYTF. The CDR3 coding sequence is TGTGCCAGCAGTAACAGGGGGCATGGCTATGGCTACACCTTC.

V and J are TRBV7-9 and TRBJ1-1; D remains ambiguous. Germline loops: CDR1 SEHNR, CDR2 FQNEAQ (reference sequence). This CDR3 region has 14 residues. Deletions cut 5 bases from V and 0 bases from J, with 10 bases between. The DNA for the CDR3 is TGTGCCAGCAGCCACAGAGCCATGAACACTGAAGCTTTCTTT. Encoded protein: CASSHRAMNTEAFF.

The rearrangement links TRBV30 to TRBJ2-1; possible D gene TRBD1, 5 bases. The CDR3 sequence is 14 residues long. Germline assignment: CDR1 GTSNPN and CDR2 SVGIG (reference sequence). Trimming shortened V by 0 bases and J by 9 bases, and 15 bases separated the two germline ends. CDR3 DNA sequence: TGTGCCTGGAGTGTTGGCCCCCAGGGAACTGAGCAGTTCTTC. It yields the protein CAWSVGPQGTEQFF.

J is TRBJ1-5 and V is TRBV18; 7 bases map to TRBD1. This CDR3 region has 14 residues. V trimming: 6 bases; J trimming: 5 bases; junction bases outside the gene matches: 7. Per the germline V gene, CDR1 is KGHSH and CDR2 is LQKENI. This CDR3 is CASSLQGLDQPQHF. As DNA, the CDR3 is TGTGCCAGCTCCCTACAGGGGCTGGATCAGCCCCAGCATTTT.

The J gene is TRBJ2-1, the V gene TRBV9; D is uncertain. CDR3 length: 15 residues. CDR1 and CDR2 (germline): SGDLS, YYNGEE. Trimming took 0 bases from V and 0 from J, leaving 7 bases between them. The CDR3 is CASSVDVSSYNEQFF. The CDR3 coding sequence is TGTGCCAGCAGCGTAGACGTGAGCTCCTACAATGAGCAGTTCTTC.